This T cell receptor (beta chain) comes out of a study of control samples from healthy donors and cancer patients. The germline V gene has CDR1 SGHAT and CDR2 FQNNGV. The CDR3 is 13 residues long. The V and J ends lost 1 base and 7 bases respectively, with 10 bases between them. The table came from immunoSEQ multiplex PCR; TCRdb's copy has only in-frame clones and leaves some out. This sample has 100,000 to 150,000 clones, with roughly 90% found just once. This sequence joins TRBV11-2 and TRBJ1-1; no definite D call. The sequence derives from a man aged 45 to 65 in good health. The sample consisted of blood. The CDR3 coding sequence is TGTGCCAGCAGCTTAGGGTTCACTTTTGAAGCTTTCTTT. It translates to CASSLGFTFEAFF. The whole variable domain, remainder taken from reference TRBV11-2 and TRBJ1-1, is EAGVAQSPRYKIIEKRQSVAFWCNPISGHATLYWYQQILGQGPKLLIQFQNNGVVDDSQLPKDRFSAERLKGVDSTLKIQPAKLEDSAVYLCASSLGFTFEAFFGQGTRLTVV.